This T cell receptor (beta chain) stems from a study of T cell changes during pregnancy in multiple sclerosis. The table came from immunoSEQ multiplex PCR; TCRdb's copy has only in-frame clones and leaves some out. Of tens of thousands of clones listed, approximately 94% were seen once; the top ten hold just under 0.6%. The specimen comprised CD4+ T cells from peripheral blood mononuclear cells, sampled in the second trimester of pregnancy. The clonotype originates from a female donor with multiple sclerosis, enrolled in a pregnancy study.

In DNA, the CDR3 is TGCAGCGTTAACGCGGGACTAGCGGGGGGGCCTAATGAGCAGTTCTTC. Amino acid sequence: CSVNAGLAGGPNEQFF. The chain uses TRBV29-1 and TRBJ2-1; TRBD2 agrees at 16 bases. In germline, CDR1 is SQVTM, CDR2 ANQGSEA. The CDR3 has 16 residues. V was clipped by 5 bases and J by 7 bases; unmatched bases: 8.